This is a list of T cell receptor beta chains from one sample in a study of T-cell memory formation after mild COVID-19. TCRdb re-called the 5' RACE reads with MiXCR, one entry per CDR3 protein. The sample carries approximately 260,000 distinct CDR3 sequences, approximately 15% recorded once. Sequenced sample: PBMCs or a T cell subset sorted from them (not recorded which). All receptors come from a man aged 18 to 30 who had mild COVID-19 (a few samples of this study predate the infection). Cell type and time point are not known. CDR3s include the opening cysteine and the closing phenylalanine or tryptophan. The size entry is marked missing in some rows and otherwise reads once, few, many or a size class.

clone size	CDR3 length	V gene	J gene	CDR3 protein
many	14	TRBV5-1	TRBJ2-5	CASSLGQSEETQYF
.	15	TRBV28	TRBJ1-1	CASSLGGGLNTEAFF
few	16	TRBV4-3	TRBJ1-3	CASSQDPANSGNTIYF
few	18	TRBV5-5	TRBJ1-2	CASSLSRGDGPSNYGYTF
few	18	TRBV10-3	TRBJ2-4	CAISESPRGRPGRNIQYF
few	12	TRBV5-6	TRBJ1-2	CASSSGDLGYTF
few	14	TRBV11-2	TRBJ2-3	CASSSLAGVDTQYF
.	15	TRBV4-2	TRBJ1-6	CASSQDRLPNSPLHF
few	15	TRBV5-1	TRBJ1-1	CASSLRGSAKTEAFF
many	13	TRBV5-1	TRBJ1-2	CASSFTEDYGYTF
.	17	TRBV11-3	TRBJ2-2	CASSPTSGGPGAGELFF
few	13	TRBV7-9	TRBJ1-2	CASSLVGIHGYTF
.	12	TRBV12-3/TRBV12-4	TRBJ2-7	CASSQQGYEQYF
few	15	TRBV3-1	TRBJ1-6	CASSQDWGGRPPLHF
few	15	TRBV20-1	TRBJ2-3	CSARVLGEGTDTQYF
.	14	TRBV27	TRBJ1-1	CASMRGTMNTEAFF
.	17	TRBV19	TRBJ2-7	CASSMVSGVERPYEQYF
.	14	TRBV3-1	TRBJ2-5	CASSLGARVGTQYF
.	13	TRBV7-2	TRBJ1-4	CASSPRINEKLFF
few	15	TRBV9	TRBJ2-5	CASSVVPGMTETQYF
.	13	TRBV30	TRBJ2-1	CAWSDRGYNEQFF
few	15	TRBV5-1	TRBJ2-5	CASSFTLGVQETQYF
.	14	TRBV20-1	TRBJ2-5	CSAGTGGRQETQYF
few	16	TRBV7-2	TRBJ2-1	CASSLAVSDSYNEQFF
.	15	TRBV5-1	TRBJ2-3	CASSSLAGDSDTQYF
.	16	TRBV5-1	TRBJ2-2	CASSLVVFSNTGELFF
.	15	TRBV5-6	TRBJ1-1	CASSPGGGYATEAFF
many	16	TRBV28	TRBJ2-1	CASSLGLAGGPDEQFF
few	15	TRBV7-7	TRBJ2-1	CASSLGFGMDNEQFF
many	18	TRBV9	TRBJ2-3	CASSKEGEQGASTDTQYF
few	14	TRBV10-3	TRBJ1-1	CAISGGNLDTEAFF
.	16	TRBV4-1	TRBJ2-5	CASSPGLIGIQETQYF
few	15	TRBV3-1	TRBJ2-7	CATSPTSRDSYEQYF
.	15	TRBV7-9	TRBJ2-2	CASSGSRGFTGELFF
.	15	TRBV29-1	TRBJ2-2	CSVERPRDGTGELFF
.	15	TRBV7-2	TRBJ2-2	CASSLDLAGGGELFF
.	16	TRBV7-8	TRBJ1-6	CASSLGGRVKNSPLHF
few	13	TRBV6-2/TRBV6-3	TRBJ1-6	CASRQGWNSPLHF
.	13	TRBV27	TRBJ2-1	CASSLTEYNEQFF
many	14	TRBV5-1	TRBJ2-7	CASSLGEHSGEQYF
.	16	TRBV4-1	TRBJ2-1	CASSPLTGLSYNEQFF
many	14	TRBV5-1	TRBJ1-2	CASSLGGTNYGYTF
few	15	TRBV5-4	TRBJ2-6	CASSSTGSGANVLTF
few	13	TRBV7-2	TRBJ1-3	CASSLGQDDTIYF
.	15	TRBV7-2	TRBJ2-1	CASSFRGGGFNEQFF
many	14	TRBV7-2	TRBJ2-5	CASSLAGTQETQYF